This T cell receptor beta chain was obtained from a study of regulatory T cells in long-lasting Graves disease. Study observations and caveats: There were preferences for TRBV28, TRBJ1-2 and TRBJ2-5 in persistent disease.

The CDR3 has 13 amino acids. Germline V gene lookup returns CDR1 SGHKS and CDR2 YYEKEE (reference sequence). Trimming removed 4 bases from V and 7 bases from J, with 14 bases in between. Time point defined: newly diagnosed GD, antithyroid drugs for less than 3 months. PBMC-extracted RNA yielded the TCR library. TCR beta libraries were built with iRepertoire HTBI primers and Arm-PCR of CDR3 regions. TCRdb redid the calling of the multiplex PCR reads with MiXCR, one entry per CDR3 protein. Of about 440,000 distinct CDR3 sequences in the sample, around 14% were seen once. This clonotype was picked up a small number of times. The antigen is undetermined. These data are also associated with another study on T cells in Graves' hyperthyroidism and ophthalmopathy.

This sequence originates from a woman in her thirties with Graves disease. The specimen comprised peripheral blood mononuclear cells (PBMCs), sampled at new diagnosis, from a patient treated with antithyroid drugs. This chain uses TRBV5-5 with TRBJ1-2; perhaps TRBD1 as D (6 bases). The CDR3 loop reads CASSPNRDGGYTF. As DNA, the CDR3 is TGTGCCAGCAGCCCCAACAGGGATGGTGGCTACACCTTC.